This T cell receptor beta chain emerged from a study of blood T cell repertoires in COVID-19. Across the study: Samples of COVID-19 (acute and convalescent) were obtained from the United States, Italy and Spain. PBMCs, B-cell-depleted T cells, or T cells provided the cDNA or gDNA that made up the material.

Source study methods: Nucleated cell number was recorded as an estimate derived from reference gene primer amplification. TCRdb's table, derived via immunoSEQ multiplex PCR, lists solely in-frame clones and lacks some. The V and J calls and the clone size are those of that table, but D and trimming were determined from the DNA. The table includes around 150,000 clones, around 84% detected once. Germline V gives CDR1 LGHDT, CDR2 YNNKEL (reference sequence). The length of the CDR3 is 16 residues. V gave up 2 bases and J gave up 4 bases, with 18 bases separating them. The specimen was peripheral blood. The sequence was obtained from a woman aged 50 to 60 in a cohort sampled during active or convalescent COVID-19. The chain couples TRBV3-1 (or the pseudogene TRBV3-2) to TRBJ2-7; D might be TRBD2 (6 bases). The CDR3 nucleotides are TGTGCCAGCAGCCAACAGTTGACTAGTGGACCGTACGAGCAGTACTTC. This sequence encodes CASSQQLTSGPYEQYF.